The 25 T cell receptor beta chains reported below all come from one sample, sequenced in a study of blood T cell repertoires in COVID-19. Sequencing was performed with immunoSEQ multiplex PCR; in TCRdb, only in-frame clones are kept and a portion is missing. The data show about 200,000 clones, roughly nine tenths seen once. Sequencing was done on a sample of peripheral blood. The receptor source for this set is a man between 60 and 75 years old with active or convalescent COVID-19.

The rearrangement links TRBV2 to TRBJ2-5, with TRBD1 identical over 7 bases. Germline CDR1 and CDR2: SNHLY and FYNNEI. With V trimmed by 6 bases and J by 7 bases, 17 bases remained unmatched. The CDR3 runs to 16 residues. The CDR3, as DNA: TGTGCCAGCAGGGCCCTAGGAACAGACAGGGTTGGGACCCAGTACTTC. This sequence encodes CASRALGTDRVGTQYF.

This clone was recorded only once. The chain recombines TRBV2 with TRBJ1-4; D is possibly TRBD1 (5 bases). Germline CDR1 and CDR2: SNHLY and FYNNEI. V lost 8 bases and J 7 bases, leaving 14 bases between the germline ends. The CDR3 loop spans 13 amino acids. CDR3 in amino acids: CASRGTVSEKLFF. The CDR3, as DNA: TGTGCCAGCCGGGGGACGGTCTCTGAAAAACTGTTTTTT.

This sequence joins TRBV27 and TRBJ2-3; TRBD1 matches at 8 bases. This CDR3 spans 15 amino acids. Germline V gene data show CDR1 as MNHEY and CDR2 as SMNVEV (reference sequence). The J segment lost 1 base and the V segment lost 6 bases, leaving 6 bases of the junction unmatched. For the CDR3, the DNA is TGTGCCAGCAGCCTCAGGGGGCTGGGCACAGATACGCAGTATTTT. Amino acids: CASSLRGLGTDTQYF.

The chain joins TRBV24-1 to TRBJ2-5, with TRBD1 matching over 8 bases. Trimming cost V 3 bases and J 7 bases; bases outside gene matches: 12. The CDR3 is 16 residues long. CDR1 is KGHDR, CDR2 SFDVKD, per germline. CDR3 nucleotide sequence: TGTGCCACCAGTGATACCTCGGACAGGGAAAGCTGGACCCAGTACTTC. Encoded protein: CATSDTSDRESWTQYF.

This chain connects TRBV25-1 to TRBJ2-7; 10 bases fit TRBD1. There are 13 residues in the CDR3. Germline loops: CDR1 MGHDK, CDR2 SYGVNS. The junction had 2 bases not matched to a gene; V was cut back by 6 bases and J by 3 bases. The CDR3 spells CASRGTGVYEQYF. The CDR3 coding sequence is TGTGCCAGCAGGGGGACAGGGGTCTACGAGCAGTACTTC.

The chain has TRBV4-1 and TRBJ1-1; maybe TRBD1 (6 bases). Germline CDR1 reads MGHRA; CDR2 reads YSYEKL. This CDR3 region has 14 residues. V lost 5 bases and J 2 bases, leaving 12 bases between the germline ends. CDR3: CASSGRTVNTEAFF. CDR3 DNA sequence: TGCGCCAGCAGCGGTAGGACAGTAAACACTGAAGCTTTCTTT.

This clone was detected once. The CDR3 DNA is TGTGCCAGCAGTGGCCCAAACGCAGGGTCGGGTGAAAAACTGTTTTTT. Encoded protein: CASSGPNAGSGEKLFF. The chain combines TRBV2 with TRBJ1-4; the D gene is possibly TRBD1 (5 bases). CDR1 and CDR2 from the germline V gene are SNHLY and FYNNEI. This CDR3 region has 16 residues. V was trimmed by 4 bases and J by 7 bases, leaving 19 bases between them.

The chain links TRBV7-6 to TRBJ2-1, with 8 bases matching TRBD2. Trimming cost V 1 base and J 4 bases; bases outside gene matches: 9. Per the germline V gene, CDR1 is SGHVS and CDR2 is FNYEAQ. CDR3 length equals 17 residues. CDR3 nucleotides: TGTGCCAGCAGCTTAGGGGTCGCTAGCGGGCTATACAATGAGCAGTTCTTC. Translating it yields CASSLGVASGLYNEQFF.

This clone appeared once. The chain carries TRBV4-1 and TRBJ2-2; no firm D call. Germline loops: CDR1 MGHRA, CDR2 YSYEKL. The ends were cut back, 0 bases at V and 7 bases at J, with 6 bases in the middle. The CDR3 length is 13 residues. The CDR3 spells CASSQEPGGELFF. In DNA form, the CDR3 reads TGCGCCAGCAGCCAAGAACCCGGCGGGGAGCTGTTTTTT.

The chain joins TRBV27 to TRBJ1-5, with no clear D. V lost 10 bases and J 9 bases, leaving 28 bases between the germline ends. Germline CDR1 MNHEY, CDR2 SMNVEV (reference sequence). CDR3 size: 16 residues. The CDR3 bases are TGTGCCACAAGGACTGGGTTTTCTCAATGGGTTCGGCCCCAGCATTTT. Encoded protein: CATRTGFSQWVRPQHF.

This clone was observed a single time. The J gene is TRBJ1-1, the V gene TRBV10-3; weak D call: TRBD1 (6 bases). V dropped 6 bases and J dropped 3 bases, with 11 bases sitting between them. Germline V lookup: CDR1 ENHRY, CDR2 SYGVKD. This CDR3 comprises 13 residues. The CDR3 reads CAIRTRGDTEAFF. In DNA, the CDR3 is TGTGCCATCAGAACCAGGGGCGACACTGAAGCTTTCTTT.

This clone was counted a few times. V gene TRBV30 combines with J gene TRBJ1-6; tentatively, D is TRBD1 (6 bases). Between the trimmed V and J ends, which lost 2 bases and 5 bases, there was a span of 13 bases. The CDR3 is 15 amino acids. Germline V gene sequence: CDR1 GTSNPN, CDR2 SVGIG (reference sequence). The CDR3 spells CAWSPMDSDNSPLHF. CDR3 coding DNA: TGTGCCTGGAGTCCCATGGACAGCGATAATTCACCCCTCCACTTT.

This chain uses TRBV6-5 with TRBJ2-5, with unresolved D. CDR3 length: 14 amino acids. The V gene lost 3 bases and the J gene lost 7 bases, with 15 bases spanning the gap. CDR1 is MNHEY, CDR2 SVGAGI, per germline. In DNA, the CDR3 is TGTGCCAGCAGTTATCGTGCGCCCGGCGGGACCCAGTACTTC. It specifies CASSYRAPGGTQYF.

The chain links TRBV19 to TRBJ1-3; a possible D gene is TRBD1 (5 bases). The V gene lost 9 bases and the J gene lost 1 base, with 13 bases spanning the gap. The CDR3 consists of 14 residues. The V gene's germline CDR1 is LNHDA and CDR2 SQIVND (reference sequence). CDR3 loop: CASRSGGSGNTIYF. CDR3 sequence (DNA): TGTGCCAGCAGGTCGGGGGGATCTGGAAACACCATATATTTT.

The chain joins TRBV10-3 to TRBJ2-3; no clear D. Trimming took off 2 bases at V and 2 bases at J, with 5 bases between the two ends. The CDR3 length is 13 residues. Germline V gene lookup returns CDR1 ENHRY and CDR2 SYGVKD. The CDR3 DNA follows: TGTGCCATCAGTGAGCATGTCACAGATACGCAGTATTTT. This translates into CAISEHVTDTQYF.

About this clone: Other DNA sequences in this sample translate to the same CDR3. The V and J genes are TRBV29-1 and TRBJ1-2; 9 bases are shared with TRBD1. Germline V gene sequence: CDR1 SQVTM, CDR2 ANQGSEA. This CDR3 comprises 12 residues. The V segment lost 3 bases and the J segment 8 bases; nucleotides outside the gene matches: 4. In nucleotides, the CDR3 is TGCAGCGTTGAGGGACAGGGTAACGGCTACACCTTC. Protein sequence: CSVEGQGNGYTF. Drawing the rest from reference TRBV29-1 and TRBJ1-2, the complete variable domain is SAVISQKPSRDICQRGTSLTIQCQVDSQVTMMFWYRQQPGQSLTLIATANQGSEATYESGFVIDKFPISRPNLTFSTLTVSNMSPEDSSIYLCSVEGQGNGYTFGSGTRLTVV.

The J gene is TRBJ2-1, the V gene TRBV5-1; D remains ambiguous. The V end was cut by 1 base, the J end by 7 bases, with 6 bases between. This CDR3 comprises 12 residues. Germline V lookup: CDR1 SGHRS, CDR2 YFSETQ. CDR3 in amino acids: CASSLNWNEQFF. The DNA of the CDR3 is TGCGCCAGCAGCTTGAACTGGAATGAGCAGTTCTTC.

V and J are TRBV11-2 and TRBJ1-1; D not certain. From germline, CDR1 is SGHAT and CDR2 FQNNGV. Trimming took 8 bases from V and 1 from J, leaving 14 bases between them. This CDR3 has 14 amino acids. The DNA of the CDR3 is TGTGCCAGCTCCCGTCGAGCGGGGAACACTGAAGCTTTCTTT. Amino acids: CASSRRAGNTEAFF.

The chain joins TRBV4-1 to TRBJ2-1; D might be TRBD1 (5 bases). Germline V gives CDR1 MGHRA, CDR2 YSYEKL. CDR3 size: 17 residues. Trimming took off 1 base at V and 0 bases at J, with 13 bases between the two ends. CDR3 coding DNA: TGCGCCAGCAGCCAAGCCCCGACAGCGAGCTCCTACAATGAGCAGTTCTTC. This translates into CASSQAPTASSYNEQFF.

CDR3 amino acids: CASSRRTGTGYGNQPQHF. The CDR3 coding sequence is TGTGCCAGCAGCCGAAGAACCGGGACAGGATACGGCAATCAGCCCCAGCATTTT. The chain has TRBV6-2 or TRBV6-3 and TRBJ1-5, with 8 bases aligning to TRBD1. V was pared by 6 bases and J by 2 bases, with 15 bases of the junction left unmatched. Germline CDR1 reads MNHEY; CDR2 reads SVGEGT. The CDR3 contains 18 residues.

The V call is TRBV4-1, the J call TRBJ1-1; 8 nucleotides match TRBD1. The V segment lost 6 bases and the J segment 1 base; nucleotides outside the gene matches: 19. Germline V gene sequence: CDR1 MGHRA, CDR2 YSYEKL. The CDR3 is 19 residues long. This CDR3 reads CASRHKAGQELKGNTEAFF. For the CDR3, the DNA is TGCGCCAGCAGACATAAGGCGGGACAGGAGTTGAAGGGGAACACTGAAGCTTTCTTT.

The V gene is TRBV6-1, the J gene TRBJ1-2; 8 nucleotides match TRBD1. Germline CDR1 MNHNS, CDR2 SASEGT. V gave up 3 bases and J gave up 5 bases; unmatched junction bases: 8. The CDR3 is 15 residues long. The CDR3: CASSDTGGIFYGYTF. Here the CDR3 DNA reads TGTGCCAGCAGTGATACAGGGGGAATCTTTTATGGCTACACCTTC.

There are a few counts of this clone. The rearrangement uses TRBV3-1 (or the pseudogene TRBV3-2) and TRBJ1-2, with TRBD1 as a possible D gene (5 bases). CDR1 and CDR2 from the germline V gene are LGHDT and YNNKEL (reference sequence). Trimming took off 4 bases at V and 5 bases at J, with 14 bases between the two ends. This CDR3 region has 14 residues. The chain's CDR3 is CASSPFLGTYGYTF. The CDR3 DNA follows: TGTGCCAGCAGCCCCTTTCTCGGGACTTATGGCTACACCTTC.

V is TRBV2 and J is TRBJ2-5; 7 positions agree with TRBD1. V lost 5 bases and J lost 3; bases outside the gene matches: 6. CDR1 SNHLY and CDR2 FYNNEI come from the germline V gene. The CDR3 sequence is 14 residues long. CDR3 amino acids: CASSRSGTEETQYF. The CDR3 DNA sequence: TGTGCCAGCAGTCGATCCGGGACAGAAGAGACCCAGTACTTC.

This clone has just one count. The chain carries TRBV30 and TRBJ1-6; maybe TRBD1 (5 bases). The V end was cut by 0 bases, the J end by 3 bases, with 12 bases between. Germline-derived CDR1 and CDR2 are GTSNPN and SVGIG (reference sequence). The CDR3 has 16 residues. The chain's CDR3 is CAWSVRGSFYNSPLHF. DNA of the CDR3: TGTGCCTGGAGTGTTAGGGGTAGTTTCTATAATTCACCCCTCCACTTT.